This T cell receptor beta chain was identified during a study of CD8+ T cells in alopecia areata. The study's findings and limits: Many expanded lesional clones stayed in scalp and blood while on tofacitinib. Scalp clonality dropped significantly under tofacitinib, as did expanded CD8+ top-100 clones.

Unmatched junction bases numbered 10, after V lost 5 bases and J lost 9 bases. Looked up from germline, CDR1 is SQVTM and CDR2 is ANQGSEA. The CDR3 covers 13 residues. As to this clone: Its antigen is not identified.

This sample's treatment: oral pan-JAK inhibitor, 5-10 mg twice daily. RNA was extracted and reverse transcribed into cDNA as the sequencing template. Using immunoSEQ multiplex PCR, the repertoire was profiled, and TCRdb retains in-frame clones only, with some absent. The sample yields some 130,000 clones, approximately 53% seen once. The specimen was CD4+ T cells sorted from blood, collected at week 4, from a patient treated with tofacitinib. This chain uses TRBV29-1 with TRBJ2-1; 7 bases map to TRBD2. The receptor comes from a human donor with alopecia areata. The CDR3 loop reads CSVRRLAYPEQFF. The CDR3 coding sequence is TGCAGCGTTCGACGACTAGCCTACCCTGAGCAGTTCTTC.